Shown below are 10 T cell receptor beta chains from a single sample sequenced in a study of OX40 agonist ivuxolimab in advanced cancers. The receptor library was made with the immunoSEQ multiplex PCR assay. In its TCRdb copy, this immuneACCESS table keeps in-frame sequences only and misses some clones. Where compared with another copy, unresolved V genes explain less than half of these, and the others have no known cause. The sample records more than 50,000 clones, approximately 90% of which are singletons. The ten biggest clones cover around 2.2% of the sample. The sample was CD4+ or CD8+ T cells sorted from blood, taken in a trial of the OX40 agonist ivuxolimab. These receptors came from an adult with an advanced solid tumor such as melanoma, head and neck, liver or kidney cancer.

The DNA of the CDR3 is TGCAGCGCGACGGACTCTGGGGGAACAGAGACCCAGTACTTC. Translation gives CSATDSGGTETQYF. This chain connects TRBV29-1 to TRBJ2-5; D might be TRBD1 or TRBD2, each matching 5 bases. V was shortened by 7 bases and J by 4 bases, with 19 bases between the two germline ends. This CDR3 is built from 14 residues. In germline, CDR1 is SQVTM, CDR2 ANQGSEA.

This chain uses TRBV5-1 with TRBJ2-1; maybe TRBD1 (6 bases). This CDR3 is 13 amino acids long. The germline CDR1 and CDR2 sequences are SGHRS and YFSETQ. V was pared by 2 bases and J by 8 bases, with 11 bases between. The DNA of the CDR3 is TGCGCCAGCAGCTTTACAGGGCGGGATGAGCAGTTCTTC. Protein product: CASSFTGRDEQFF.

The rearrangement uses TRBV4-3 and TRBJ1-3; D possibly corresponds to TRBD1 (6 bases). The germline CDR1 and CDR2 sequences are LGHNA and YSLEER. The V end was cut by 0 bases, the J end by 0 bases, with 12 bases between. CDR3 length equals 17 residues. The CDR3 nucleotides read TGCGCCAGCAGCCAAGATCGAACAGGGAGCTCTGGAAACACCATATATTTT. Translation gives CASSQDRTGSSGNTIYF.

The CDR3 reads CASSRWGRSDYGYTF. The CDR3 DNA follows: TGTGCCAGCAGTCGTTGGGGCCGTAGCGACTATGGCTACACCTTC. The V and J genes are TRBV27 and TRBJ1-2; D possibly corresponds to TRBD1 (5 bases). The CDR3 is 15 amino acids. Germline CDR1 reads MNHEY; CDR2 reads SMNVEV (reference sequence). Between the trimmed V and J ends, which lost 5 bases and 3 bases, there was a span of 16 bases.

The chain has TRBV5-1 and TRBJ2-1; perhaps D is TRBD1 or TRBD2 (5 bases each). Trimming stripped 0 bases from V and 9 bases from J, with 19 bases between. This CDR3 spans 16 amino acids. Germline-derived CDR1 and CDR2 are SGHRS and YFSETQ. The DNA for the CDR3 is TGCGCCAGCAGCTTGGACTATTCCTTATCGAGGGGTGAGCAGTTCTTC. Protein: CASSLDYSLSRGEQFF.

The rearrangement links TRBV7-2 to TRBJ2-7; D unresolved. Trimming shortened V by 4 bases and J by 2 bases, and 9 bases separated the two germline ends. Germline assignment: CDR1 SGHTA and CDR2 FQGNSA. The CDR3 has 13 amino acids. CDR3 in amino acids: CASSYLRTYEQYF. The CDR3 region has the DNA TGTGCCAGCAGCTACCTCCGGACCTACGAGCAGTACTTC.

CDR3 sequence reads: CASRGAGYGYTF. CDR3 in DNA: TGTGCCAGCAGGGGGGCGGGGTACGGCTACACCTTC. The rearrangement joins TRBV28 to TRBJ1-2, with a possible D match to TRBD1 (6 bases). The CDR3 sequence is 12 residues long. Germline-derived CDR1 and CDR2 are MDHEN and SYDVKM. The V end was cut by 6 bases, the J end by 8 bases, with 13 bases between.

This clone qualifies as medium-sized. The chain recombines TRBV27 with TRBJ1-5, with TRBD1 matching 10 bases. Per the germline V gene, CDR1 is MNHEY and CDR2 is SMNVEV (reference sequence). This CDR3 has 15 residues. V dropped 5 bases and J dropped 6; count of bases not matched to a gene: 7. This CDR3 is CASSQGTGAVQPQHF. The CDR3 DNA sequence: TGTGCCAGCAGTCAGGGGACAGGGGCCGTTCAGCCCCAGCATTTT.

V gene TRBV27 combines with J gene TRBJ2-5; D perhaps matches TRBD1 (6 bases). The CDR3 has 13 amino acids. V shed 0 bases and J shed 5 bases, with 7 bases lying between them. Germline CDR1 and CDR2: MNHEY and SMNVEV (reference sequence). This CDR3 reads CASSLSGGETQYF. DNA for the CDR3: TGTGCCAGCAGTTTATCAGGGGGTGAGACCCAGTACTTC.

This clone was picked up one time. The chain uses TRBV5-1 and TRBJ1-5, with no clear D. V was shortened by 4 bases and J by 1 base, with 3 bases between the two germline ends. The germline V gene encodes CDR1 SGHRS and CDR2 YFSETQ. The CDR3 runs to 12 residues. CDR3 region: CASSPSNQPQHF. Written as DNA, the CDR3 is TGCGCCAGCAGCCCGAGCAATCAGCCCCAGCATTTT.